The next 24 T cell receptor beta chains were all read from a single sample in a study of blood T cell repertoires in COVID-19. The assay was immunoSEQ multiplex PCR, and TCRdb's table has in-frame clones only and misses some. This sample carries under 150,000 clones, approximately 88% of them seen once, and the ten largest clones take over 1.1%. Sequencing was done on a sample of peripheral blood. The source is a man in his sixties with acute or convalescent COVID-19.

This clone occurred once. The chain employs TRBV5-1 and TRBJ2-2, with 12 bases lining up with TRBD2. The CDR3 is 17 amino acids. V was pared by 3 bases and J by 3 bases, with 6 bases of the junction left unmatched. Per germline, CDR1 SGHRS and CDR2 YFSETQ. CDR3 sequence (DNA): TGCGCCAGCAGCTCTGGACTAGCGGGGAGCTACACCGGGGAGCTGTTTTTT. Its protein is CASSSGLAGSYTGELFF.

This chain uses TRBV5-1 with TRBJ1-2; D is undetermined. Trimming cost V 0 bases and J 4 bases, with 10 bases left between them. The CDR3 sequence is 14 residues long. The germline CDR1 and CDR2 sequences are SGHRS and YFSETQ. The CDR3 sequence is CASSLAQTSYGYTF. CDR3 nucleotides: TGCGCCAGCAGCTTGGCTCAGACAAGCTATGGCTACACCTTC.

The CDR3: CATRQGDYGYTF. CDR3 nucleotide sequence: TGTGCCACGCGACAGGGAGATTATGGCTACACCTTC. The chain joins TRBV19 to TRBJ1-2; 7 nucleotides align to TRBD1. Germline CDR1 reads LNHDA; CDR2 reads SQIVND (reference sequence). Trimming cost V 10 bases and J 5 bases; bases outside gene matches: 7. This CDR3 region has 12 residues.

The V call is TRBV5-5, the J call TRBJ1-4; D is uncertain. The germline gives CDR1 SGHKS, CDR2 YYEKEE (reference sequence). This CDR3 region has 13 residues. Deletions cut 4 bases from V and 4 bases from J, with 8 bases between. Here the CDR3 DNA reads TGTGCCAGCAGCACACGTGGTAATGAAAAACTGTTTTTT. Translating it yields CASSTRGNEKLFF.

The CDR3 here is CASSLRAAGWGNTIYF. CDR3 coding DNA: TGTGCCAGCAGCCTCAGGGCAGCTGGATGGGGAAACACCATATATTTT. The genes are TRBV21-1 and TRBJ1-3; the listed D gene, TRBD1, was not tested against the DNA. TRBV21-1 is termed a pseudogene. This CDR3 comprises 16 residues.

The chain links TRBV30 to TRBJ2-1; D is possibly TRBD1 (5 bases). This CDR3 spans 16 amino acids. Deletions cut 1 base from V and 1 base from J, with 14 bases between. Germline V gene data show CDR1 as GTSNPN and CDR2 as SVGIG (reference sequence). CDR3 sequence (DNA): TGTGCCTGGAGTGACTCAGGTCCAGGGTCCTACAATGAGCAGTTCTTC. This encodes CAWSDSGPGSYNEQFF.

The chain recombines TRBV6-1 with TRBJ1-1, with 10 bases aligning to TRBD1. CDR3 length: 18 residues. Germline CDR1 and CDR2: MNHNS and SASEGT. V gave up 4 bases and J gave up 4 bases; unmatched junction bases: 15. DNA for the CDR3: TGTGCCAGCAGTGCCTACCTGGGACAGGGGTTGATCAGCACTGAAGCTTTCTTT. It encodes CASSAYLGQGLISTEAFF.

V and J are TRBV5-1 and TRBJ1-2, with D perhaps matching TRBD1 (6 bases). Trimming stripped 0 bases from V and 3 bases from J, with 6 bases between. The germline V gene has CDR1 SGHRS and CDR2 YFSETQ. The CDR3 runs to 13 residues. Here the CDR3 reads CASSLEGDYGYTF. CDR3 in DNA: TGCGCCAGCAGCTTGGAGGGGGACTATGGCTACACCTTC.

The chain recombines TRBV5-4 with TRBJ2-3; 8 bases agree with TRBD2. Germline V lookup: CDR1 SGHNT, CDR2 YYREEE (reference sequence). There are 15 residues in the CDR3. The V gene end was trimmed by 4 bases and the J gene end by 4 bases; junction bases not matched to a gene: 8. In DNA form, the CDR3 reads TGTGCCAGCAGCCCGGCCACGGGACTAGCAGATACGCAGTATTTT. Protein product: CASSPATGLADTQYF.

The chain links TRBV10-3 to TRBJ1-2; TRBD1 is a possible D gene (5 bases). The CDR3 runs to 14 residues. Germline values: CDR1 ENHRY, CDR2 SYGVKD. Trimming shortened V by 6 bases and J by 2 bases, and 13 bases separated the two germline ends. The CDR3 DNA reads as TGTGCCATCAGCTCCACCGACAGAAACTATGGCTACACCTTC. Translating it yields CAISSTDRNYGYTF.

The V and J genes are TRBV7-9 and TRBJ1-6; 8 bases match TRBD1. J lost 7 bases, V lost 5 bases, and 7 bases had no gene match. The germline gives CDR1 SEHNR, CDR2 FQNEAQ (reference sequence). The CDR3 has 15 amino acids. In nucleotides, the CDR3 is TGTGCCAGCAGCCGGACAGGGACAAGAAATTCACCCCTCCACTTT. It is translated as CASSRTGTRNSPLHF.

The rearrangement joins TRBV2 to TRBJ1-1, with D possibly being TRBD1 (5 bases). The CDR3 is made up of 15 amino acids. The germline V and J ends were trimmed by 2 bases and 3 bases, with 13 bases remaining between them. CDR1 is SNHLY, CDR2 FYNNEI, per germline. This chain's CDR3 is CASSEQSGGYTEAFF. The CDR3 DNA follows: TGTGCCAGCAGTGAACAGTCGGGGGGGTACACTGAAGCTTTCTTT.

The CDR3 region has the DNA TGTGCCAGCAGCAACGACAGGGACTATGGCTACACCTTC. Translated: CASSNDRDYGYTF. The chain joins TRBV5-6 to TRBJ1-2; 7 bases match TRBD1. The germline gives CDR1 SGHDT, CDR2 YYEEEE. The CDR3 is 13 residues long. V lost 4 bases and J lost 3; bases outside the gene matches: 3. Full variable domain (missing parts from reference TRBV5-6 and TRBJ1-2): DAGVTQSPTHLIKTRGQQVTLRCSPKSGHDTVSWYQQALGQGPQFIFQYYEEEERQRGNFPDRFSGHQFPNYSSELNVNALLLGDSALYLCASSNDRDYGYTFGSGTRLTVV.

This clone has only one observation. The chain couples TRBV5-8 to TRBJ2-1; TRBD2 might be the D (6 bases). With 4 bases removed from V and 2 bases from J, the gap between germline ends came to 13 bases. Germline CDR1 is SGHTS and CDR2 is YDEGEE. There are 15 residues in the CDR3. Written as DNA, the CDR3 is TGTGCCAGCAGCCCCGCAGCGGGCACCTACAATGAGCAGTTCTTC. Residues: CASSPAAGTYNEQFF.

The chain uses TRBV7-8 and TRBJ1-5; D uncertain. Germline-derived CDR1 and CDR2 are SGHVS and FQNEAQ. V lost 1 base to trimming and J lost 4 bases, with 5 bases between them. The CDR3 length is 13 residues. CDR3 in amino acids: CASSLGVNQPQHF. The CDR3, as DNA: TGTGCCAGCAGCTTAGGAGTGAATCAGCCCCAGCATTTT.

The CDR3 loop reads CASSLYFQGNTEAFF. The CDR3 coding sequence is TGCGCCAGCAGCTTGTATTTTCAGGGAAACACTGAAGCTTTCTTT. The V and J genes are TRBV5-1 and TRBJ1-1, with D maybe TRBD1 (5 bases). This CDR3 contains 15 residues. Trimming took 1 base from V and 2 from J, leaving 12 bases between them. CDR1 is SGHRS and CDR2 is YFSETQ in the germline V gene.

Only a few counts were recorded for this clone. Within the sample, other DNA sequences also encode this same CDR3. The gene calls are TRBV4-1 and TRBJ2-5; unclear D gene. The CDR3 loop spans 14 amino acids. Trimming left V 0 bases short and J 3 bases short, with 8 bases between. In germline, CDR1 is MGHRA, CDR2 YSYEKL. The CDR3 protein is CASSQEGTEETQYF. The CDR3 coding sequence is TGCGCCAGCAGCCAAGAAGGCACAGAAGAGACCCAGTACTTC.

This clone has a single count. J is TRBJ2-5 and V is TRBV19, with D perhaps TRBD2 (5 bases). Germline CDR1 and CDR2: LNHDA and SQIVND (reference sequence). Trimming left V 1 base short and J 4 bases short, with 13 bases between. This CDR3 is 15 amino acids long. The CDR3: CASSIGARLAETQYF. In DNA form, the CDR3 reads TGTGCCAGTAGTATAGGGGCCCGGCTAGCAGAGACCCAGTACTTC.

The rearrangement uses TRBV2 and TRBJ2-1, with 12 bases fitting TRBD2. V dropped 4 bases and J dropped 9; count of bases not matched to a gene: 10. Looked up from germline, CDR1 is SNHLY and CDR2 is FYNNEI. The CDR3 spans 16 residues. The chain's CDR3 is CASSAQTSGRGGEQFF. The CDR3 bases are TGTGCCAGCAGTGCCCAGACTAGCGGGAGAGGTGGTGAGCAGTTCTTC. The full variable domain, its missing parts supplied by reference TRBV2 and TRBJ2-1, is EPEVTQTPSHQVTQMGQEVILRCVPISNHLYFYWYRQILGQKVEFLVSFYNNEISEKSEIFDDQFSVERPDGSNFTLKIRSTKLEDSAMYFCASSAQTSGRGGEQFFGPGTRLTVL.

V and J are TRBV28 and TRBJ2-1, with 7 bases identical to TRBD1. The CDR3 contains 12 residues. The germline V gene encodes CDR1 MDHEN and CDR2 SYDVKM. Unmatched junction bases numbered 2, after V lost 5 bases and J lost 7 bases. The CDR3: CASSQGVNEQFF. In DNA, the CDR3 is TGTGCCAGCAGTCAGGGGGTGAATGAGCAGTTCTTC. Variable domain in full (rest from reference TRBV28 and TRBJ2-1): DVKVTQSSRYLVKRTGEKVFLECVQDMDHENMFWYRQDPGLGLRLIYFSYDVKMKEKGDIPEGYSVSREKKERFSLILESASTNQTSMYLCASSQGVNEQFFGPGTRLTVL.

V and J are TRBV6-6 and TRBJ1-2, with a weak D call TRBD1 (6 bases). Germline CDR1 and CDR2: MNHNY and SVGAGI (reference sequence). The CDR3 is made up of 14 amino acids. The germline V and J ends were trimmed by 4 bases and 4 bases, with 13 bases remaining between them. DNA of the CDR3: TGTGCCAGCAGTTCTGCTACAGGGAGCTATGGCTACACCTTC. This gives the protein CASSSATGSYGYTF.

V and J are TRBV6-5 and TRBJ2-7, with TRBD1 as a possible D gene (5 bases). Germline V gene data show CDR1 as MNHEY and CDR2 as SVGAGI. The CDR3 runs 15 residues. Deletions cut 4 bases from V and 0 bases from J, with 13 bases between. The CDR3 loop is CASSSMYRSSYEQYF. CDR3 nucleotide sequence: TGTGCCAGCAGTTCCATGTACAGGAGCTCCTACGAGCAGTACTTC.

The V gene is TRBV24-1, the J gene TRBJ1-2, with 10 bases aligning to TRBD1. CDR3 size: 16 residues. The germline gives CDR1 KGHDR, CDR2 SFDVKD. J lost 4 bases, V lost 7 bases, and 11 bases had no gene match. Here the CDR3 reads CATRTPGQGHSYGYTF. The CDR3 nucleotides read TGTGCCACCAGGACTCCGGGACAGGGGCATAGCTATGGCTACACCTTC.

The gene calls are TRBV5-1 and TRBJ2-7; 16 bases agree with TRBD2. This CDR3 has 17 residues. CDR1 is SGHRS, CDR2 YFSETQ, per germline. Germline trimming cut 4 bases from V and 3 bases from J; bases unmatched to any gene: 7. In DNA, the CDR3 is TGCGCCAGCAGCCCCGGGACTAGCGGGGGGGCCGTCTACGAGCAGTACTTC. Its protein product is CASSPGTSGGAVYEQYF.